The 3 T cell receptor beta chains presented below share a single source sample, sequenced in a study of T cell repertoires in cytomegalovirus infection. TCRdb redid the calling of the reads with MiXCR, one entry per CDR3 protein. The table has around 100,000 distinct CDR3 sequences, about 22% seen once. Specimen: CD8+ T cells from PBMCs. These receptor sequences come from a human donor in good health (CMV status not recorded). Some clones in this sample may be carry-over from other donors' samples.

This chain links TRBV12-5 with TRBJ2-3; D unresolved. The CDR3 has 12 amino acids. The V end lost 7 bases, the J end lost 3 bases, and 8 bases lay between the germline ends. Germline CDR1 and CDR2: LGHNT and FRNRAP. CDR3 loop: CASAWSTDTQYF. The CDR3 DNA reads as TGTGCTAGTGCTTGGTCTACAGATACGCAGTATTTT.

This clonotype was seen ten or more times. The J gene is TRBJ2-3, the V gene TRBV4-3, with D possibly being TRBD1 or TRBD2 (5 bases each). V was trimmed by 0 bases and J by 1 base, leaving 8 bases between them. This CDR3 has 15 amino acids. CDR1 is LGHNA, CDR2 YSLEER, per germline. The CDR3 region is CASSQDGAGTDTQYF. As DNA, the CDR3 is TGCGCCAGCAGCCAAGACGGGGCGGGCACAGATACGCAGTATTTT.

This clonotype was detected a few times. V gene TRBV11-3 combines with J gene TRBJ2-1; D call uncertain. Germline V gene lookup returns CDR1 SGHNT and CDR2 YENEEA. CDR3 length: 15 amino acids. V was cut by 2 bases and J by 0 bases, with 8 bases left in between. This CDR3 is CASSLWFSSYNEQFF. CDR3 DNA sequence: TGTGCCAGCAGCTTATGGTTCAGCTCCTACAATGAGCAGTTCTTC.